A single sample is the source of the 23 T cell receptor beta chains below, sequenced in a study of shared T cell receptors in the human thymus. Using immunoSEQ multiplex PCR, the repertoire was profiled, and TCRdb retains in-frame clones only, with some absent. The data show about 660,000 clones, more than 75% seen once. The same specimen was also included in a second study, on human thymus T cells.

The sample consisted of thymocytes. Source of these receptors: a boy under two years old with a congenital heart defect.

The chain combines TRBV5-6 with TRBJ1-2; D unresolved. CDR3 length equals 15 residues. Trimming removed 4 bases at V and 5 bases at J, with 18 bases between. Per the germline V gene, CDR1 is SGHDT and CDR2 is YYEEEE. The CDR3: CASSPGGRAGYGYTF. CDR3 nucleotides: TGTGCCAGCAGCCCTGGTGGGAGGGCGGGATATGGCTACACCTTC.

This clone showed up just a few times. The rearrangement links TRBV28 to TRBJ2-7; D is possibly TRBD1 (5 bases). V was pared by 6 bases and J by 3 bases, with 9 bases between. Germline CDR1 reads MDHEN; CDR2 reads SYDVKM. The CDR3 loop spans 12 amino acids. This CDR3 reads CASSPDSYEQYF. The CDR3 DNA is TGTGCCAGCAGCCCTGACAGCTACGAGCAGTACTTC.

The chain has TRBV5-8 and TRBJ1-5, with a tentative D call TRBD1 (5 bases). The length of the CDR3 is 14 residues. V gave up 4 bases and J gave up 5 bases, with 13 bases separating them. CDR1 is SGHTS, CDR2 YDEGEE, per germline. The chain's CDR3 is CASSLAREDQPQHF. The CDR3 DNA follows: TGTGCCAGCAGCCTGGCCAGGGAAGATCAGCCCCAGCATTTT.

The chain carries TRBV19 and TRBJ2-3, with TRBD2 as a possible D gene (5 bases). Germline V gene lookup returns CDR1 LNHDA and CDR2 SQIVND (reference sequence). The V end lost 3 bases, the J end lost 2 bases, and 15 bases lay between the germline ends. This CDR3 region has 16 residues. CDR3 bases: TGTGCCAGTAGTATCGGAGGCTGGGGAACCACAGATACGCAGTATTTT. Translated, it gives CASSIGGWGTTDTQYF.

In DNA, the CDR3 is TGCGCCAGCAGCCCGAGACTAGCGGGAGAAATCTGGAACACCGGGGAGCTGTTTTTT. Its protein is CASSPRLAGEIWNTGELFF. V gene TRBV4-3 combines with J gene TRBJ2-2; 12 nucleotides match TRBD2. This CDR3 contains 19 residues. Germline CDR1 LGHNA, CDR2 YSLEER. The V gene end was trimmed by 4 bases and the J gene end by 1 base; junction bases not matched to a gene: 10.

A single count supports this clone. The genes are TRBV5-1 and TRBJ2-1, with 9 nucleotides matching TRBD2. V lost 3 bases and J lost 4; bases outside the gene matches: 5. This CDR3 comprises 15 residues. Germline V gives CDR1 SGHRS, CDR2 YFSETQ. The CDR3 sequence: CASSSRTSEYNEQFF. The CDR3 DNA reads TGCGCCAGCAGCTCTCGGACTAGCGAGTACAATGAGCAGTTCTTC.

The CDR3 region has the DNA TGTGCCAGCAGCCCATCCTCGGCTAGCGGAAACTCCTACGAGCAGTACTTC. This codes for CASSPSSASGNSYEQYF. This chain uses TRBV11-3 with TRBJ2-7; TRBD2 aligns across 7 bases. Germline V lookup: CDR1 SGHNT, CDR2 YENEEA. V shed 5 bases and J 0 bases; nucleotides not matched to a gene: 13. The CDR3 loop spans 17 amino acids.

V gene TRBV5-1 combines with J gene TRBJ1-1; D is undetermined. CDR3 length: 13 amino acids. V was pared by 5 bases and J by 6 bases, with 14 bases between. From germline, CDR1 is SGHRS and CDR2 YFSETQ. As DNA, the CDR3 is TGCGCCAGCAGGCCCCTTCCGGGGTCTGAAGCTTTCTTT. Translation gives CASRPLPGSEAFF.

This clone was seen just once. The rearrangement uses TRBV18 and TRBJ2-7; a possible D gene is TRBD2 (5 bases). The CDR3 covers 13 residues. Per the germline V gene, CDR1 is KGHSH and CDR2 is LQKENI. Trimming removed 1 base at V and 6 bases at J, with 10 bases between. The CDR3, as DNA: TGTGCCAGCTCACCACGAGGGCCCGGCGAGCAGTACTTC. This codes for CASSPRGPGEQYF.

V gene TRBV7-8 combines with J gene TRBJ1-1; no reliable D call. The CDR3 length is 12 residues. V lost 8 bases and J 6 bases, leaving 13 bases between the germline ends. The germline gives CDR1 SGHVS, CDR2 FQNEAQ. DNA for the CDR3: TGTGCCAGCCGACGCGCGGGCTCTGAAGCTTTCTTT. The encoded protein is CASRRAGSEAFF.

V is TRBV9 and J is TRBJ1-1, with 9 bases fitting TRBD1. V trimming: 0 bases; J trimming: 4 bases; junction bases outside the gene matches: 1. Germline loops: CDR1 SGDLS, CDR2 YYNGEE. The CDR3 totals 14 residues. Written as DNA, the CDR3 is TGTGCCAGCAGCGTAGAACAGGGGGCCACTGAAGCTTTCTTT. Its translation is CASSVEQGATEAFF. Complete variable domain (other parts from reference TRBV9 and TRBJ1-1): DSGVTQTPKHLITATGQRVTLRCSPRSGDLSVYWYQQSLDQGLQFLIQYYNGEERAKGNILERFSAQQFPDLHSELNLSSLELGDSALYFCASSVEQGATEAFFGQGTRLTVV.

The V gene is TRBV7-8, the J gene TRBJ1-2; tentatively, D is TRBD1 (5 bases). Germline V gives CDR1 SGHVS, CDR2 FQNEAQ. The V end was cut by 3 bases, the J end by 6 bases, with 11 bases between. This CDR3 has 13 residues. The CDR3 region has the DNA TGTGCCAGCAGCTTCGTCAGGGAGGATGGCTACACCTTC. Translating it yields CASSFVREDGYTF.

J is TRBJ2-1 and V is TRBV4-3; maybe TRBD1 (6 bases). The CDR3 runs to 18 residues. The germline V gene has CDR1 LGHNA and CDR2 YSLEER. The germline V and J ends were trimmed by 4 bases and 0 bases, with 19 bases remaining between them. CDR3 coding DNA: TGCGCCAGCAGCCGAAGGAAGAACAGGGCGAGCTCCTACAATGAGCAGTTCTTC. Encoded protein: CASSRRKNRASSYNEQFF.

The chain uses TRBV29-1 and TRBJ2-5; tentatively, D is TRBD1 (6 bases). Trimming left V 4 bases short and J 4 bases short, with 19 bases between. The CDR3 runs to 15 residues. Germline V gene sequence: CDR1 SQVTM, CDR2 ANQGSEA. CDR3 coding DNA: TGCAGCGTTGTCATTGGGGGCGGGTTGGGAGAGACCCAGTACTTC. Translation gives CSVVIGGGLGETQYF. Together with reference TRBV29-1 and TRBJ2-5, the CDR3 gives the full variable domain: SAVISQKPSRDICQRGTSLTIQCQVDSQVTMMFWYRQQPGQSLTLIATANQGSEATYESGFVIDKFPISRPNLTFSTLTVSNMSPEDSSIYLCSVVIGGGLGETQYFGPGTRLLVL.

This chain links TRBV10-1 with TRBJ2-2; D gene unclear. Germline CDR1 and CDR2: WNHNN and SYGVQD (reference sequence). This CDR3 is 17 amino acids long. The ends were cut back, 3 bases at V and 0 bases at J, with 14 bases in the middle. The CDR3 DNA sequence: TGCGCCAGCAGTGAAGATTTAGTCACCTCGAACACCGGGGAGCTGTTTTTT. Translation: CASSEDLVTSNTGELFF.

The CDR3 reads CASTEGVGSPLHF. The CDR3 coding sequence is TGTGCCAGCACCGAGGGGGTGGGTTCACCCCTCCACTTT. The J gene is TRBJ1-6, the V gene TRBV11-2; tentatively, D is TRBD1 (6 bases). V shed 7 bases and J shed 9 bases, with 13 bases lying between them. In germline, CDR1 is SGHAT, CDR2 FQNNGV. The CDR3 spans 13 residues.

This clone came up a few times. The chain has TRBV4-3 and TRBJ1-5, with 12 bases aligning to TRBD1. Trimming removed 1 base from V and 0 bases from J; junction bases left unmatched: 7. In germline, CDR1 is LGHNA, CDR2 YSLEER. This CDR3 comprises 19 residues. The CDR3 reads CASSQAHGTGGDSNQPQHF. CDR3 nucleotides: TGCGCCAGCAGCCAAGCTCACGGGACAGGGGGCGATAGCAATCAGCCCCAGCATTTT.

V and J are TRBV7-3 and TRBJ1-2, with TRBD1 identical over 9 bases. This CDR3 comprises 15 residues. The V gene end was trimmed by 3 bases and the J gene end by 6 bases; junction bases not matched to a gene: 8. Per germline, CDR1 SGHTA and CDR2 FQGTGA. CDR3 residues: CASSFTGGRGDGYTF. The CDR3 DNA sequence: TGTGCCAGCAGCTTCACAGGGGGCAGAGGGGATGGCTACACCTTC.

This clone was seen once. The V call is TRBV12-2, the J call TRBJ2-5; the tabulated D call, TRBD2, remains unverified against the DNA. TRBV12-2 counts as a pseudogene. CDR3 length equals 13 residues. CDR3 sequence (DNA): TGTGCAAGTCGGGAATCGGTAGAGGGGACCCAGTACTTC. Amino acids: CASRESVEGTQYF.

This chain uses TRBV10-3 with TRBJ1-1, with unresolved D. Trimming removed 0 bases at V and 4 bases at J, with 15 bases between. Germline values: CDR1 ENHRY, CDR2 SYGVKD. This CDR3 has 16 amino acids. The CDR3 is CAISESRERWITEAFF. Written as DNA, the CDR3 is TGTGCCATCAGTGAGTCAAGGGAGAGGTGGATCACTGAAGCTTTCTTT.

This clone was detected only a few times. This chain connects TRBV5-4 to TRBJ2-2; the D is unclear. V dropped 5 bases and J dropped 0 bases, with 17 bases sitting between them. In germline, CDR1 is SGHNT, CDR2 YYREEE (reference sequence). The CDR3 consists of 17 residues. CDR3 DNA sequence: TGTGCCAGCAGACCCGAATCAGGCCTCTCGAACACCGGGGAGCTGTTTTTT. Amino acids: CASRPESGLSNTGELFF.

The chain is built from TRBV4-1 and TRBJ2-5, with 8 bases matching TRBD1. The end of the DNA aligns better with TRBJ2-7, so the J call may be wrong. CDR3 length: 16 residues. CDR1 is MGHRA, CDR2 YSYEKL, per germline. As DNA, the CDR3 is TGCGCCAGCAGCCAAGATTACACAGGGGGTAGGTACGAGCAGTACTTC. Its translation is CASSQDYTGGRYEQYF.

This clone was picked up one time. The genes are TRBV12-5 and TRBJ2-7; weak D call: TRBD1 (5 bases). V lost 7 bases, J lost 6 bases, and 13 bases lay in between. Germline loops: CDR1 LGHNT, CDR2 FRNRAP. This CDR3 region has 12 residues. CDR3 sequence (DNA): TGTGCTAGTGCTGGGGCAGGCTCCGAGCAGTACTTC. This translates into CASAGAGSEQYF.